One sample yielded the 26 T cell receptor beta chains listed below, sequenced in a study of blood T cell repertoires in COVID-19. Profiling relied on immunoSEQ multiplex PCR, and the TCRdb table lists in-frame clones only, not all of them. The sample carries about 62,000 clones, roughly four fifths recorded once. The sequencing sample was made of peripheral blood. Every receptor here comes from a woman in her forties or fifties with active or convalescent COVID-19.

This clone was counted a single time. The CDR3 is CASSGGMNTEAFF. The CDR3 nucleotides read TGTGCCAGCAGTGGGGGCATGAACACTGAAGCTTTCTTT. The gene calls are TRBV27 and TRBJ1-1, with a weak D call TRBD1 (6 bases). CDR1 and CDR2 (germline): MNHEY, SMNVEV (reference sequence). Between the trimmed V and J ends, which lost 5 bases and 0 bases, there was a span of 7 bases. The CDR3 has 13 amino acids.

CDR3 nucleotide sequence: TGTGCCAGCAGTGTCACAGCGGGAGGGCTGGCGGTAGATACGCAGTATTTT. Its translation: CASSVTAGGLAVDTQYF. This chain uses TRBV6-1 with TRBJ2-3; 10 bases match TRBD2. The germline V gene encodes CDR1 MNHNS and CDR2 SASEGT. This CDR3 contains 17 residues. Losses at the gene ends were 4 bases for V and 5 bases for J; bases not matched to a gene: 12.

V gene TRBV5-8 combines with J gene TRBJ1-1; 7 bases fit TRBD1. Germline V gene sequence: CDR1 SGHTS, CDR2 YDEGEE. The CDR3 is 16 amino acids. With 4 bases clipped from V and 1 base from J, the junction kept 10 bases outside the gene matches. The CDR3: CASSTYRGERNTEAFF. The CDR3 region has the DNA TGTGCCAGCAGCACCTACAGGGGCGAGAGGAACACTGAAGCTTTCTTT.

The V and J genes are TRBV19 and TRBJ2-3; TRBD2 agrees at 8 bases. The CDR3 consists of 14 residues. The trim removed 8 bases at V and 3 bases at J, leaving 7 bases unmatched. Germline V gene data show CDR1 as LNHDA and CDR2 as SQIVND (reference sequence). CDR3 residues: CASSAGAVTDTQYF. The CDR3 DNA reads as TGTGCCAGTTCAGCGGGAGCGGTAACAGATACGCAGTATTTT.

The chain employs TRBV7-2 and TRBJ1-2; D ambiguous. The CDR3 totals 13 residues. Per germline, CDR1 SGHTA and CDR2 FQGNSA. V lost 1 base and J lost 4, with 7 bases in between. The CDR3 loop is CASSLESSYGYTF. CDR3 nucleotides: TGTGCCAGCAGCTTAGAGTCCAGCTATGGCTACACCTTC.

CDR3 nucleotides: TGTGCCAGCAGTAGAAACAGGTGGGATACGCAGTATTTT. Its translation: CASSRNRWDTQYF. The gene calls are TRBV12-3 or TRBV12-4 and TRBJ2-3; D possibly corresponds to TRBD1 (5 bases). CDR3 length: 13 amino acids. The ends were cut back, 5 bases at V and 6 bases at J, with 12 bases in the middle.

The chain carries TRBV12-3 or TRBV12-4 and TRBJ1-4; perhaps TRBD1 as D (5 bases). There are 13 residues in the CDR3. Trimming left V 2 bases short and J 8 bases short, with 9 bases between. The CDR3: CASSLQGREKLFF. In DNA form, the CDR3 reads TGTGCCAGCAGTTTACAGGGCCGCGAAAAACTGTTTTTT.

The chain couples TRBV7-2 to TRBJ1-6; D unclear. Germline-derived CDR1 and CDR2 are SGHTA and FQGNSA. Deletions cut 5 bases from V and 5 bases from J, with 13 bases between. The CDR3 has 15 residues. The CDR3 DNA follows: TGTGCCAGCAGCCCTCTTAGCCTCAATAATTCACCCCTCCACTTT. Translated, it gives CASSPLSLNNSPLHF. Full variable domain (rest looked up from reference TRBV7-2 and TRBJ1-6): GAGVSQSPSNKVTEKGKDVELRCDPISGHTALYWYRQSLGQGLEFLIYFQGNSAPDKSGLPSDRFSAERTGGSVSTLTIQRTQQEDSAVYLCASSPLSLNNSPLHFGNGTRLTVT.

J is TRBJ1-3 and V is TRBV15, with D unclear. Germline assignment: CDR1 LNHNV and CDR2 YYDKDF (reference sequence). Trimming removed 0 bases at V and 1 base at J, with 10 bases between. The length of the CDR3 is 16 residues. This chain's CDR3 is CATSRDPPGSGNTIYF. Written as DNA, the CDR3 is TGTGCCACCAGCAGAGATCCCCCGGGGTCTGGAAACACCATATATTTT.

This clone has just a few counts. V and J are TRBV11-3 and TRBJ2-1, with 7 bases matching TRBD1. The V segment lost 1 base and the J segment 10 bases; nucleotides outside the gene matches: 7. Germline V lookup: CDR1 SGHNT, CDR2 YENEEA. This CDR3 spans 14 amino acids. The CDR3 DNA follows: TGTGCCAGCAGCTTAGTTAAGGGGGCCGGGGAGCAGTTCTTC. Its translation: CASSLVKGAGEQFF.

This rearrangement joins TRBV18 to TRBJ2-5, with D possibly matching TRBD2 (6 bases). Trimming shortened V by 4 bases and J by 1 base, and 13 bases separated the two germline ends. Germline V lookup: CDR1 KGHSH, CDR2 LQKENI. The CDR3 is made up of 15 amino acids. In DNA form, the CDR3 reads TGTGCCAGCTCACTCCCTCCGGGACTCCAAGAGACCCAGTACTTC. The encoded protein is CASSLPPGLQETQYF.

V is TRBV7-8 and J is TRBJ1-6; D remains unclear. From germline, CDR1 is SGHVS and CDR2 FQNEAQ. CDR3 length equals 16 residues. Between the trimmed V and J ends, which lost 2 bases and 7 bases, there was a span of 15 bases. CDR3 in amino acids: CASSLIEGRGNSPLHF. CDR3 nucleotides: TGTGCCAGCAGCTTAATCGAGGGTCGAGGCAATTCACCCCTCCACTTT.

This clone occurred a few times. The chain couples TRBV5-1 to TRBJ1-2; 7 bases match TRBD1. Germline CDR1 SGHRS, CDR2 YFSETQ. With 0 bases clipped from V and 7 bases from J, the junction kept 6 bases outside the gene matches. This CDR3 region has 14 residues. The CDR3 DNA sequence: TGCGCCAGCAGCTTGGATCAGGGGGTAGTTGGCTACACCTTC. Protein sequence: CASSLDQGVVGYTF. Full variable domain (rest looked up from reference TRBV5-1 and TRBJ1-2): KAGVTQTPRYLIKTRGQQVTLSCSPISGHRSVSWYQQTPGQGLQFLFEYFSETQRNKGNFPGRFSGRQFSNSRSEMNVSTLELGDSALYLCASSLDQGVVGYTFGSGTRLTVV.

This chain links TRBV27 with TRBJ1-4; D is undetermined. V gave up 3 bases and J gave up 4 bases, with 9 bases separating them. The germline gives CDR1 MNHEY, CDR2 SMNVEV (reference sequence). This CDR3 has 14 amino acids. As DNA, the CDR3 is TGTGCCAGCAGTTTGTCAGGCCTTAATGAAAAACTGTTTTTT. Translation gives CASSLSGLNEKLFF.

V and J are TRBV6-1 and TRBJ2-7; TRBD2 agrees at 7 bases. The CDR3 loop spans 17 amino acids. Losses at the gene ends were 2 bases for V and 2 bases for J; bases not matched to a gene: 12. CDR1 is MNHNS and CDR2 is SASEGT in the germline V gene. CDR3 in amino acids: CASSEWRAGAPPYEQYF. The DNA of the CDR3 is TGTGCCAGCAGTGAATGGAGGGCGGGAGCGCCCCCCTACGAGCAGTACTTC.

The chain's CDR3 is CASSRSSGHTQYF. CDR3 DNA: TGTGCCAGCAGCCGGAGTTCCGGTCATACGCAGTATTTT. The chain has TRBV3-1 (or the pseudogene TRBV3-2) and TRBJ2-3; D gene uncertain. The V end was cut by 4 bases, the J end by 7 bases, with 12 bases between. This CDR3 is built from 13 residues. The germline V gene encodes CDR1 LGHDT and CDR2 YNNKEL (reference sequence).

This sequence joins TRBV7-8 and TRBJ2-7; D remains unclear. V gave up 1 base and J gave up 2 bases, with 6 bases separating them. This CDR3 is 13 amino acids long. Germline lookup yields CDR1 SGHVS and CDR2 FQNEAQ. CDR3 DNA: TGTGCCAGCAGCTTAGGGCGGACCTACGAGCAGTACTTC. Encoded protein: CASSLGRTYEQYF.

This clone was counted a single time. This chain links TRBV14 with TRBJ1-2; D call uncertain. This CDR3 comprises 13 residues. Germline-derived CDR1 and CDR2 are SGHDN and FVKESK. Trimming removed 4 bases at V and 2 bases at J, with 8 bases between. CDR3 DNA: TGTGCCAGCAGCCCCCAAGCCAACTATGGCTACACCTTC. It is translated as CASSPQANYGYTF.

This clone was counted a few times. This chain joins TRBV3-1 (or the pseudogene TRBV3-2) and TRBJ1-2; the D is unclear. The CDR3 has 13 amino acids. The germline V and J ends were trimmed by 3 bases and 6 bases, with 11 bases remaining between them. Germline assignment: CDR1 LGHDT and CDR2 YNNKEL (reference sequence). CDR3 DNA: TGTGCCAGCAGCCAGGGCCGCCGAGATGGCTACACCTTC. Its protein is CASSQGRRDGYTF.

This clone has more than one count but fewer than ten. This chain links TRBV5-4 with TRBJ2-3, with TRBD2 matching over 10 bases. V lost 4 bases, J lost 5 bases, and 7 bases stayed unmatched. The CDR3 runs 15 residues. The germline V gene has CDR1 SGHNT and CDR2 YYREEE (reference sequence). CDR3 loop: CASSPGQREGDTQYF. The CDR3 coding sequence is TGTGCCAGCAGCCCCGGACAGCGGGAGGGAGATACGCAGTATTTT. Variable domain in full (rest from reference TRBV5-4 and TRBJ2-3): ETGVTQSPTHLIKTRGQQVTLRCSSQSGHNTVSWYQQALGQGPQFIFQYYREEENGRGNFPPRFSGLQFPNYSSELNVNALELDDSALYLCASSPGQREGDTQYFGPGTRLTVL.

This clone was seen a handful of times. This chain joins TRBV19 and TRBJ2-5; 7 bases match TRBD2. The junction had 5 bases not matched to a gene; V was cut back by 0 bases and J by 7 bases. CDR1 is LNHDA, CDR2 SQIVND, per germline (reference sequence). There are 14 residues in the CDR3. The CDR3 is CASSIDTTGGTQYF. The CDR3 DNA reads TGTGCCAGTAGTATAGATACTACGGGGGGGACCCAGTACTTC.

Of note for this clone: Additional DNA sequences in this sample encode the identical CDR3. The chain recombines TRBV3-1 (or the pseudogene TRBV3-2) with TRBJ2-5; 7 positions agree with TRBD1. With V trimmed by 1 base and J by 5 bases, 1 base remained unmatched. Germline V gene lookup returns CDR1 LGHDT and CDR2 YNNKEL (reference sequence). The CDR3 runs to 13 residues. This CDR3 is CASSQGGGETQYF. CDR3 coding DNA: TGTGCCAGCAGCCAAGGAGGGGGCGAGACCCAGTACTTC.

The table lists this clone with a count of one. The chain recombines TRBV6-2 or TRBV6-3 with TRBJ1-4; 8 positions match TRBD1. The V and J ends lost 4 bases and 6 bases, in that order; junction bases with no gene match: 1. CDR1 and CDR2 from the germline V gene are MNHEY and SVGEGT. The CDR3 totals 13 residues. The CDR3 is CASSSDRDEKLFF. The CDR3 DNA follows: TGTGCCAGCAGTTCGGACAGGGATGAAAAACTGTTTTTT.

In its sample, this clone was seen a few times. The chain combines TRBV2 with TRBJ2-7; TRBD1 aligns across 10 bases. Germline V CDR1 and CDR2: SNHLY, FYNNEI. Unmatched junction bases numbered 7, after V lost 5 bases and J lost 3 bases. This CDR3 is 15 amino acids long. Here the CDR3 reads CASSWTGGRGYEQYF. Here the CDR3 DNA reads TGTGCCAGCAGTTGGACAGGGGGAAGAGGCTACGAGCAGTACTTC. The whole variable domain, filled in from reference TRBV2 and TRBJ2-7, reads EPEVTQTPSHQVTQMGQEVILRCVPISNHLYFYWYRQILGQKVEFLVSFYNNEISEKSEIFDDQFSVERPDGSNFTLKIRSTKLEDSAMYFCASSWTGGRGYEQYFGPGTRLTVT.

CDR3 residues: CASSLDQGLRTEAFF. The DNA of the CDR3 is TGCGCCAGCAGCTTGGACCAGGGCCTCCGGACTGAAGCTTTCTTT. The J gene is TRBJ1-1, the V gene TRBV5-1; TRBD1 might be the D (5 bases). The germline V gene has CDR1 SGHRS and CDR2 YFSETQ. The CDR3 consists of 15 residues. V was cut by 0 bases and J by 5 bases, with 14 bases left in between.

The chain carries TRBV10-2 and TRBJ2-7; 7 bases fit TRBD2. The CDR3 is made up of 15 amino acids. CDR1 is WSHSY and CDR2 is SAAADI in the germline V gene. V was pared by 4 bases and J by 0 bases, with 6 bases of the junction left unmatched. Here the CDR3 reads CASSVGSGYSYEQYF. The CDR3 nucleotides are TGCGCCAGCAGTGTGGGTAGCGGGTACTCCTACGAGCAGTACTTC.